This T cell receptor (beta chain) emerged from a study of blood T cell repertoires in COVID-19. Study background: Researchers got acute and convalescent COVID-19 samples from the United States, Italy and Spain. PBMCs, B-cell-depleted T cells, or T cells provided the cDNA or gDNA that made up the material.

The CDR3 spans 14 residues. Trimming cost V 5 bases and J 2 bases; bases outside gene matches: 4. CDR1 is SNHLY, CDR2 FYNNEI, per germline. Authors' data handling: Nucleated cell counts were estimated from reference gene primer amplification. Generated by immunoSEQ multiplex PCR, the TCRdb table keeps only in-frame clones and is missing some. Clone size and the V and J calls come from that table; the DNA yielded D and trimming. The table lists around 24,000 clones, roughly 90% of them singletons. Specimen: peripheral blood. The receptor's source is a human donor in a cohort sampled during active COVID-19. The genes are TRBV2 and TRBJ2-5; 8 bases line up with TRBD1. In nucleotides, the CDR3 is TGTGCCAGCAGTCAGGGACAGGTACAAGAGACCCAGTACTTC. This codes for CASSQGQVQETQYF.